What follows describes a single TCR beta chain. The identical CDR3 is also encoded by other nucleotide sequences in the sample. The repertoire was sequenced with immunoSEQ multiplex PCR; TCRdb's copy has only in-frame clones and lacks some. The data hold under 300,000 clones, with 75% to 90% observed a single time. Germline V gene data show CDR1 as SGHDN and CDR2 as FVKESK. This CDR3 is 15 amino acids long. J was trimmed by 7 bases and V by 4 bases; bases with no gene match: 7. The data are from a study of blood T cell repertoires in COVID-19. Study summary: COVID-19 samples from acute and convalescent phases originated in the United States, Italy and Spain. Nucleic acid was either cDNA or gDNA, and it came from T cells, B-cell-depleted T cells, or PBMCs.

The receptor was derived from a woman aged 40 to 49 with acute or convalescent COVID-19. Sample: peripheral blood. The chain is built from TRBV14 and TRBJ1-6; 7 bases fit TRBD1. CDR3 DNA sequence: TGTGCCAGCAGCCCGAGACAGGGCGGAAATTCACCCCTCCACTTT. It codes for CASSPRQGGNSPLHF.